Listed below are T cell receptor beta chains from one sample, sequenced in a study of blood T cell repertoires in COVID-19. The assay was immunoSEQ multiplex PCR, and TCRdb's table has in-frame clones only and misses some. Of roughly 410,000 clones in the sample, 89% were seen once. Sample: peripheral blood. These receptors were collected from a middle-aged man with acute or convalescent COVID-19. Both conserved end residues are part of each CDR3. The order of the fields is J gene, V gene, D gene, CDR3 protein. The D gene is left open where the match is weak.

TRBJ2-6	TRBV13	-	CASSSRDSGANVLTF
TRBJ2-7	TRBV30	-	CAWSVSYEQYF
TRBJ1-1	TRBV29-1	TRBD1	CSAYPGGRVSAEAFF
TRBJ2-5	TRBV5-1	TRBD1	CASSYGQGQTQYF
TRBJ2-1	TRBV27	-	CASSSKSSYNEQFF
TRBJ2-3	TRBV5-6	-	CASSGAQGLDTQYF
TRBJ2-2	TRBV5-1	-	CASSLLEMNTGELFF
TRBJ1-4	TRBV4-1	TRBD1	CASSQVGRGTSTNEKLFF
TRBJ2-2	TRBV10-2	TRBD1	CATTGDLNTGELFF
TRBJ1-1	TRBV3-1/TRBV3-2	TRBD1	CASSQDGWTGQKTEAFF
TRBJ1-5	TRBV3-1/TRBV3-2	-	CASSQAQNQPQHF
TRBJ2-6	TRBV4-3	TRBD1	CASSQGQDGANVLTF
TRBJ1-3	TRBV29-1	-	CSVDGGVGNTIYF
TRBJ2-7	TRBV27	-	CASSLNREYEQYF
TRBJ2-3	TRBV6-5	-	CASSKMLGDTQYF
TRBJ2-7	TRBV5-1	-	CASRRGGQESYEQYF
TRBJ2-1	TRBV30	TRBD2	CAWRGGTSGQSSYNEQFF
TRBJ2-7	TRBV10-1	-	CASGGVLNEQYF
TRBJ2-1	TRBV5-1	TRBD1	CASSSDRVIFDEQFF
TRBJ2-7	TRBV10-3	-	CAISESIGVDEQYF
TRBJ2-5	TRBV2	-	CASGGTAGETQYF
TRBJ1-1	TRBV7-2	TRBD1	CASSSLGAGGRTEAFF
TRBJ2-3	TRBV7-3	-	CASSVGSGVTHTDTQYF
TRBJ1-6	TRBV6-1	-	CASSEGEGGNSPLHF
TRBJ2-5	TRBV25-1	TRBD1	CASSPRTGVETQYF
TRBJ1-4	TRBV6-5	TRBD1	CASSYNRGRREKLFF
TRBJ1-1	TRBV9	TRBD1	CASSPGPGTGVTEAFF
TRBJ2-3	TRBV5-1	-	CASSLEGLVLDTQYF
TRBJ1-4	TRBV19	-	CATRRRNEKLFF
TRBJ2-3	TRBV5-6	-	CASSLLMSISDTQYF
TRBJ1-6	TRBV5-4	-	CASSLTGRDSPLHF
TRBJ2-3	TRBV10-1	TRBD2	CASSGPAGAQDTQYF
TRBJ2-7	TRBV27	-	CASSLSVGTTYEQYF
TRBJ1-3	TRBV9	TRBD1	CASSPPGTGYSGNTIYF
TRBJ2-5	TRBV25-1	-	CASSEYRGETQYF
TRBJ2-7	TRBV28	-	CASSLTQGSYEQYF
TRBJ2-3	TRBV3-1/TRBV3-2	TRBD2	CASSPGLAGGTDTQYF
TRBJ2-7	TRBV7-9	TRBD2	CASSLAAGGLSYEQYF
TRBJ2-7	TRBV15	-	CATSRDRFSYEQYF
TRBJ1-2	TRBV28	-	CASTWGAVNYGYTF
TRBJ2-3	TRBV9	TRBD2	CASSVGTSGRADTQYF
TRBJ2-2	TRBV5-1	-	CASSLGQNTGELFF
TRBJ2-5	TRBV29-1	TRBD1	CSVLGTGQGAQYF
TRBJ2-3	TRBV21-1	-	CASSKLAGAPFGATDTQYF
TRBJ2-1	TRBV30	TRBD2	CAWGTSGLAGAGGSYNEQFF
TRBJ2-4	TRBV5-1	TRBD1	CASSLRDRGSDIQYF
TRBJ2-2	TRBV5-4	TRBD1	CASSLVGTVTGELFF
TRBJ2-5	TRBV4-1	TRBD2	CASSQSPGGSETQYF
TRBJ2-1	TRBV15	TRBD1	CATSRLLTGDEQFF
TRBJ2-3	TRBV11-3	-	CASSLDEDTQYF
TRBJ2-1	TRBV4-3	-	CASSQQDHSSALYNEQFF